The 9 T cell receptor beta chains in this list originate from one sample, sequenced in a study of blood T cell repertoires in COVID-19 (dated by TCRdb to the early 2020s). Libraries were made using the immunoSEQ multiplex PCR assay. TCRdb carries this immuneACCESS record with in-frame sequences only. Its versions omit some clonotypes, under half of them owing to an unresolved V gene in the studies checked, with the rest unexplained. The sample table records 20,000 to 25,000 clones; 85% to 90% of these occur just once. Around a sixth of the sample belongs to the ten largest clones. Material: peripheral blood. The receptors come from an elderly woman with acute or convalescent COVID-19.

The gene calls are TRBV11-2 and TRBJ2-6; TRBD2 agrees at 7 bases. This CDR3 is built from 20 residues. Germline CDR1 and CDR2: SGHAT and FQNNGV. The V gene end was trimmed by 0 bases and the J gene end by 1 base; junction bases not matched to a gene: 12. The DNA for the CDR3 is TGTGCCAGCAGCTTAGAAACTAGCGCCGTGAGAAGGTCTGGGGCCAACGTCCTGACTTTC. As protein: CASSLETSAVRRSGANVLTF.

About this clone itself: The sample has other DNA sequences that encode this CDR3 too. The DNA of the CDR3 is TGTGCCAGCAGTTTGTCGTACCAAGAGACCCAGTACTTC. The encoded protein is CASSLSYQETQYF. The chain combines TRBV27 with TRBJ2-5; no clear D gene. The CDR3 contains 13 residues. The V gene's germline CDR1 is MNHEY and CDR2 SMNVEV (reference sequence). V lost 3 bases, J lost 0 bases, and 5 bases lay in between.

This chain links TRBV25-1 with TRBJ2-1, with 10 bases matching TRBD1. Germline V lookup: CDR1 MGHDK, CDR2 SYGVNS. The V segment lost 5 bases and the J segment 8 bases; nucleotides outside the gene matches: 9. This CDR3 spans 15 amino acids. The CDR3, as DNA: TGTGCCAGCAGTCAGACCGGGACAGGGGCCGATGAGCAGTTCTTC. Translating it yields CASSQTGTGADEQFF.

The chain couples TRBV19 to TRBJ2-6; maybe TRBD1 (6 bases). Trimming removed 6 bases at V and 0 bases at J, with 12 bases between. CDR3 length equals 16 residues. Looked up from germline, CDR1 is LNHDA and CDR2 is SQIVND (reference sequence). As DNA, the CDR3 is TGTGCCAGTAGGCTACAGGGTTCCTCTGGGGCCAACGTCCTGACTTTC. Translation: CASRLQGSSGANVLTF.

The rearrangement links TRBV29-1 to TRBJ2-7, with a weak D call TRBD2 (6 bases). Trimming pared 3 bases from V and 6 bases from J, leaving 15 bases between. Germline V CDR1 and CDR2: SQVTM, ANQGSEA. The CDR3 is 13 residues long. The CDR3 DNA is TGCAGCGTTGAGGTTTGGTTCGGGGGCGAGCAGTACTTC. Protein: CSVEVWFGGEQYF.

This clone occurred once. The genes are TRBV19 and TRBJ1-1; tentatively, D is TRBD1 (5 bases). V was shortened by 6 bases and J by 11 bases, with 25 bases between the two germline ends. Germline loops: CDR1 LNHDA, CDR2 SQIVND (reference sequence). This CDR3 comprises 15 residues. CDR3 in amino acids: CASRPLGGSSPRAFF. The CDR3 nucleotides are TGTGCCAGTAGACCCCTTGGGGGGAGTTCGCCCCGCGCTTTCTTT.

The chain combines TRBV12-5 with TRBJ2-1; D is undetermined. This CDR3 contains 14 residues. V dropped 3 bases and J dropped 4 bases, with 10 bases sitting between them. The V gene's germline CDR1 is LGHNT and CDR2 FRNRAP. In nucleotides, the CDR3 is TGTGCTAGTGGTTTAGAGGTTCAGTACAATGAGCAGTTCTTC. It yields the protein CASGLEVQYNEQFF.

This clone was observed a few times. V is TRBV4-1 and J is TRBJ1-1; 10 bases agree with TRBD1. After removal of 3 bases from V and 6 bases from J, the junction contained 4 bases not matched to a gene. The CDR3 sequence is 14 residues long. Per germline, CDR1 MGHRA and CDR2 YSYEKL. In DNA form, the CDR3 reads TGCGCCAGCAGCCAGGGACAGGGGATAGCTGAAGCTTTCTTT. This gives the protein CASSQGQGIAEAFF.

The chain recombines TRBV7-8 with TRBJ2-7; weak D call: TRBD2 (5 bases). In germline, CDR1 is SGHVS, CDR2 FQNEAQ. The CDR3 is 13 residues long. Trimming took 5 bases from V and 7 from J, leaving 15 bases between them. The CDR3 sequence is CASSTRTEGEQYF. Written as DNA, the CDR3 is TGTGCCAGCAGCACTAGGACCGAGGGTGAGCAGTACTTC.